This TCR beta chain was documented in a study of T cell changes during pregnancy in multiple sclerosis. Produced via immunoSEQ multiplex PCR; TCRdb's table is partial and in-frame only. This sample has tens of thousands of clones, with 85% to 95% found just once. The CDR3 has 15 amino acids. Germline CDR1 is SNHLY and CDR2 is FYNNEI. V trimming: 4 bases; J trimming: 5 bases; junction bases outside the gene matches: 4. The sequencing here drew on peripheral blood, taken in the second trimester of pregnancy. V is TRBV2 and J is TRBJ1-6; TRBD1 matches at 8 bases. The sequence was collected from a female donor with multiple sclerosis, enrolled in a pregnancy study. CDR3 residues: CASSAVTGDNSPLHF. For the CDR3, the DNA is TGTGCCAGCAGTGCTGTGACAGGGGATAATTCACCCCTCCACTTT.